This TCR beta chain derives from a study of shared clonotypes between healthy human individuals. CDR1 is SGDLS, CDR2 YYNGEE, per germline. The CDR3 length is 14 residues. J was trimmed by 3 bases and V by 4 bases; bases with no gene match: 7. Repertoires were generated with immunoSEQ multiplex PCR, while TCRdb's copy carries only in-frame clones and drops some. The sample contains about 320,000 clones, over 75% of which appear only once. The chain joins TRBV9 to TRBJ2-7; 7 bases match TRBD2. Material: memory CD8+ T cells sorted from blood. Documented subset: CD45RO+ cells pooled with CCR7-negative TemRA cells. The TCR originated in a man aged 18 to 35 in good health. The CDR3 sequence: CASSPGTTHYEQYF. CDR3 in DNA: TGTGCCAGCAGCCCTGGGACTACCCACTACGAGCAGTACTTC.